These 9 T cell receptor beta chains share one sample of origin, sequenced in a study of beta chain features in type 1 diabetes (dated by TCRdb to the late 2010s). The receptor library was made with the immunoSEQ multiplex PCR assay. The entire isolated RNA was reverse transcribed using the High Capacity cDNA Reverse Transcription Kit, and thus expressed TCRB transcripts were sequenced. TCRdb provides this immuneACCESS table in a form limited to in-frame rearrangements. Some clones are lacking; in checked studies, under half of them reflect an unresolved V gene, and why the rest are absent is not known. The sample records about 250,000 clones, 11% to 15% of which are singletons. The ten most abundant clones make up more than 0.02% of the sample. Sequencing was carried out using naive CD4+ T cells from blood. The cell subset or site label here, explained by the study, means: true naive CD4+ T cells. These receptors originate from a woman between 40 and 55 years old in good health.

This chain links TRBV27 with TRBJ1-5, with 8 bases matching TRBD1. The V and J ends lost 6 bases and 7 bases, in that order; junction bases with no gene match: 11. CDR1 is MNHEY, CDR2 SMNVEV, per germline (reference sequence). This CDR3 has 15 residues. The CDR3 coding sequence is TGTGCCAGCAGCCGCGGACAGGGTCGAAACCAGCCCCAGCATTTT. Translated, it gives CASSRGQGRNQPQHF.

The rearrangement uses TRBV4-3 and TRBJ2-7, with a tentative D call TRBD1 (5 bases). The CDR3 runs to 15 residues. The germline gives CDR1 LGHNA, CDR2 YSLEER. Trimming cost V 0 bases and J 2 bases, with 11 bases left between them. The CDR3 region is CASSQETGATYEQYF. For the CDR3, the DNA is TGCGCCAGCAGCCAAGAAACTGGGGCTACCTACGAGCAGTACTTC.

This rearrangement joins TRBV2 to TRBJ1-4; D gene ambiguous. CDR1 is SNHLY and CDR2 is FYNNEI in the germline V gene. V lost 2 bases and J 6 bases, leaving 10 bases between the germline ends. This CDR3 is 14 amino acids long. The CDR3 reads CASSERSLHEKLFF. The CDR3 DNA reads as TGTGCCAGCAGTGAACGAAGCCTCCATGAAAAACTGTTTTTT.

This clone was found a few times. This chain uses TRBV4-2 with TRBJ1-2, with a weak D call TRBD1 (5 bases). The CDR3 consists of 14 residues. Germline CDR1 reads LGHNA; CDR2 reads YNFKEQ. Trimming took off 1 base at V and 6 bases at J, with 12 bases between the two ends. This CDR3 is CASSQGRQGDGYTF. CDR3 nucleotides: TGTGCCAGCAGCCAAGGAAGGCAGGGCGATGGCTACACCTTC.

The V gene is TRBV6-4, the J gene TRBJ2-1; D is ambiguous. CDR1 MRHNA and CDR2 SNTAGT come from the germline V gene. This CDR3 has 13 residues. Deletions cut 4 bases from V and 6 bases from J, with 10 bases between. This chain's CDR3 is CASSVFPPNEQFF. Written as DNA, the CDR3 is TGTGCCAGCAGTGTCTTTCCCCCCAATGAGCAGTTCTTC.

This clone was detected only a few times. CDR3 in DNA: TGCGCCAGCAGCTTGGATGCGGGTGGCTACACCTTC. Translated, it gives CASSLDAGGYTF. The chain recombines TRBV5-1 with TRBJ1-2; D is uncertain. V was trimmed by 0 bases and J by 7 bases, leaving 7 bases between them. The CDR3 runs 12 residues. Germline V CDR1 and CDR2: SGHRS, YFSETQ.

The rearrangement joins TRBV19 to TRBJ1-5; 7 bases line up with TRBD1. There are 17 residues in the CDR3. The V segment lost 6 bases and the J segment 7 bases; nucleotides outside the gene matches: 18. CDR1 is LNHDA, CDR2 SQIVND, per germline (reference sequence). CDR3 DNA sequence: TGTGCCAGTAGCCTTCGGGGGGGGGACAGCTCCCGCCAGCCCCAGCATTTT. It is translated as CASSLRGGDSSRQPQHF.

This chain connects TRBV7-9 to TRBJ2-7, with 7 nucleotides matching TRBD1. V lost 1 base and J lost 0; bases outside the gene matches: 3. Germline CDR1 reads SEHNR; CDR2 reads FQNEAQ (reference sequence). The CDR3 loop spans 15 amino acids. The chain's CDR3 is CASSLGGTVSYEQYF. CDR3 in DNA: TGTGCCAGCAGCTTAGGGGGGACAGTCTCCTACGAGCAGTACTTC.

This clone showed up just a few times. This sequence joins TRBV6-5 and TRBJ2-5; tentatively, D is TRBD2 (5 bases). The germline gives CDR1 MNHEY, CDR2 SVGAGI. V gave up 10 bases and J gave up 5 bases, with 14 bases separating them. CDR3 length: 12 residues. The CDR3 region has the DNA TGTGCCACCAACCCTAGAGGGGAGACCCAGTACTTC. Its protein is CATNPRGETQYF.